This TCR beta chain was captured by sequencing in a study of molecular identifiers for immune sequencing clone quantification. About the study: Replicate RNA came from about 20,000 or 100,000 naive CD8 cells and was split five ways, and four parts were sequenced. Study observations and caveats: Over 99% of CMV-specific effector molecules, but under 1% of naive ones, were in clones above 20 copies.

Germline CDR1 and CDR2: SEHNR and FQNEAQ (reference sequence). V was shortened by 3 bases and J by 0 bases, with 14 bases between the two germline ends. The CDR3 is 17 residues long. This clonotype was seen at least ten times. What it recognizes is unknown. For bulk TCR libraries, previously described methods and listed TCR primers were used. One entry per CDR3 protein, called by TCRdb with MiXCR from the PCR reads. The sample lists some 580,000 distinct CDR3 sequences; over 25% were seen once. The sequenced material came from naive CD8+ T cells from blood, with Jurkat cell RNA spiked in. Subset indicated: FACS-sorted CD8+CD4-CCR7+CD45RA+ naive T cells. The chain couples TRBV7-9 to TRBJ1-4; D not certain. The clonotype was recovered from a human donor in good health. Some libraries in this study had Jurkat cell RNA spiked in. The CDR3 reads CASSFPRQATTNEKLFF. Here the CDR3 DNA reads TGTGCCAGCAGCTTCCCTCGGCAGGCAACAACTAATGAAAAACTGTTTTTT.